This is a list of T cell receptor beta chains from one sample in a study of read filtering for tumor transcriptome and immune sequencing. TCRdb re-called the reads through MiXCR, storing one row per CDR3 protein. Of around 40,000 distinct CDR3 sequences in the sample, approximately 12% were seen once. Sequenced: a population of CD138-negative cells sorted from bone marrow. The receptors derive from a donor at least 40 years old with multiple myeloma. The CDR3 runs from the conserved cysteine through the conserved F or W. The order of the fields is V gene, clone size, D gene, J gene, CDR3 length, CDR3 protein, CDR3 DNA. A D gene is named only where the DNA matches it firmly. Size is stated for part of the rows, as once, few or many counts, or as a class when the clone is expanded.

TRBV20-1	many	-	TRBJ2-1	12	CSASRPGLPQFF	TGCAGTGCTAGTAGGCCGGGACTGCCCCAGTTCTTC
TRBV3-1	-	-	TRBJ2-7	15	CASSQGYCSSYEQYF	TGTGCCAGCAGCCAAGGGTACTGTTCTTCTTACGAGCAGTACTTC
TRBV28	few	-	TRBJ1-1	12	CASRYPGGEAFF	TGTGCCAGCAGATATCCGGGGGGAGAAGCTTTCTTT
TRBV19	many	-	TRBJ2-2	14	CASSLGRYTGELFF	TGTGCCAGTAGTCTGGGACGATACACCGGGGAGCTGTTTTTT
TRBV3-1	few	-	TRBJ1-5	13	CASSQEGGEPQHF	TGTGCCAGCAGCCAAGAAGGCGGCGAGCCCCAGCATTTT
TRBV20-1	many	TRBD1	TRBJ1-1	15	CSARGAGTGQTEAFF	TGCAGTGCTAGAGGCGCCGGGACAGGTCAAACTGAAGCTTTCTTT
TRBV10-3	many	-	TRBJ2-5	14	CAISEGGPIETQYF	TGTGCCATCAGTGAGGGGGGACCAATCGAGACCCAGTACTTC
TRBV20-1	-	-	TRBJ1-2	13	CSAPQAQGAGYTF	TGCAGTGCTCCACAGGCGCAGGGCGCCGGCTACACCTTC
TRBV7-8	many	-	TRBJ2-1	15	CASSLVGGPYNEQFF	TGTGCCAGCAGCTTAGTAGGGGGACCCTACAATGAGCAGTTCTTC
TRBV20-1	many	-	TRBJ2-2	14	CSARGGGNTGELFF	TGCAGTGCTAGAGGTGGGGGGAACACCGGGGAGCTGTTTTTT
TRBV5-6	many	-	TRBJ1-1	12	CASSLGGIEAFF	TGTGCCAGCAGCTTAGGCGGTATTGAAGCTTTCTTT
TRBV18	many	TRBD2	TRBJ2-1	15	CASSQRGDSYNEQFF	TGTGCCAGCTCGCAGCGGGGGGACTCCTACAATGAGCAGTTCTTC
TRBV7-9	once	-	TRBJ2-6	16	CASSGAGVSGANVLTF	TGTGCCAGCAGCGGTGCAGGGGTCTCTGGGGCCAACGTCCTGACTTTC
TRBV2	many	TRBD1	TRBJ2-3	15	CASSWDRGVTDTQYF	TGTGCCAGCAGTTGGGACAGGGGGGTAACAGATACGCAGTATTTT
TRBV29-1	many	TRBD2	TRBJ2-5	13	CSVASGSQETQYF	TGCAGCGTTGCTAGCGGCAGCCAAGAGACCCAGTACTTC
TRBV7-2	-	-	TRBJ1-3	16	CASSLGGAGLGATIYF	TGTGCCAGCAGCTTAGGAGGGGCCGGTCTTGGTGCCACCATATATTTT
TRBV3-1	many	-	TRBJ2-3	15	CASSHRGPSTDTQYF	TGTGCCAGCAGCCACCGGGGGCCTAGCACAGATACGCAGTATTTT
TRBV7-9	many	-	TRBJ2-3	12	CASSLQGDTQYF	TGTGCCAGCAGCTTACAGGGAGATACTCAGTATTTT
TRBV20-1	many	TRBD2	TRBJ2-1	14	CSALRLAGGNEQFF	TGCAGTGCTTTACGACTAGCGGGGGGTAATGAGCAGTTCTTC
TRBV20-1	many	-	TRBJ2-6	13	CSVGGSGANVLTF	TGCAGTGTAGGGGGATCTGGGGCCAACGTCCTGACTTTC
TRBV14	many	-	TRBJ1-1	14	CASSQAGLAGKAFF	TGTGCCAGCAGCCAAGCAGGTTTGGCAGGGAAAGCTTTCTTT
TRBV5-8	many	-	TRBJ1-5	14	CASSLGASYQPQHF	TGTGCCAGCAGCTTGGGGGCCTCCTATCAGCCCCAGCATTTT
TRBV5-1	-	-	TRBJ1-3	14	CASGDRLGGNTIYF	TGCGCCAGCGGTGACAGGCTCGGGGGAAACACCATATATTTT
TRBV18	-	-	TRBJ2-2	16	CASSPGQGANTGELFF	TGTGCCAGCTCACCAGGGCAGGGTGCAAACACCGGGGAGCTGTTTTTT
TRBV6-2/TRBV6-3	many	-	TRBJ2-2	17	CASSHSPGTTSTGELFF	TGTGCCAGCAGTCACTCCCCGGGGACAACCTCTACCGGGGAGCTGTTTTTT
TRBV6-1	many	TRBD1	TRBJ2-2	14	CASRGTGVFGELFF	TGTGCCAGCAGGGGGACAGGGGTTTTCGGGGAGCTGTTTTTT
TRBV7-6	many	-	TRBJ2-1	14	CASSLLDDYNEQFF	TGTGCCAGCAGCTTATTGGACGACTACAATGAGCAGTTCTTC
TRBV20-1	many	-	TRBJ1-2	12	CSARNSVYGYTF	TGCAGTGCTAGGAACAGTGTATATGGCTACACCTTC
TRBV30	many	-	TRBJ1-1	13	CAWSVAGYTEAFF	TGTGCCTGGAGTGTTGCGGGGTACACTGAAGCTTTCTTT
TRBV5-1	-	TRBD1	TRBJ1-1	15	CASSGPGQGSTEAFF	TGCGCCAGCAGCGGTCCGGGACAGGGGTCCACTGAAGCTTTCTTT
TRBV18	many	-	TRBJ1-1	14	CASSPLSGDTEAFF	TGTGCCAGCTCACCACTATCAGGGGACACTGAAGCTTTCTTT
TRBV3-1	many	-	TRBJ1-1	16	CASSQGLQGSRTEAFF	TGTGCCAGCAGCCAAGGCCTACAGGGCTCGAGGACTGAAGCTTTCTTT
TRBV7-2	many	-	TRBJ2-5	15	CASSLGGARAETQYF	TGTGCCAGCAGCTTAGGGGGGGCCAGGGCAGAGACCCAGTACTTC
TRBV28	many	-	TRBJ2-1	11	CASSFRGEQFF	TGTGCCAGCAGTTTTCGCGGGGAGCAGTTCTTC
TRBV12-3/TRBV12-4	few	-	TRBJ1-3	15	CASSNPGTPGNTIYF	TGTGCCAGCAGTAATCCAGGTACCCCTGGAAACACCATATATTTT
TRBV27	many	TRBD2	TRBJ2-3	16	CASSPGLAGGPDTQYF	TGTGCCAGCAGTCCAGGACTAGCGGGAGGCCCAGATACGCAGTATTTT
TRBV28	many	TRBD1	TRBJ2-3	14	CASSFLQGTDTQYF	TGTGCCAGCAGTTTCCTACAGGGGACAGATACGCAGTATTTT
TRBV5-6	many	-	TRBJ2-6	12	CASSPTGNVLTF	TGTGCCAGCAGCCCGACGGGCAACGTCCTGACTTTC
TRBV7-8	-	TRBD2	TRBJ2-1	15	CASGLESGACNEQFF	TGTGCCAGCGGCTTAGAAAGCGGGGCCTGCAATGAGCAGTTCTTC
TRBV10-1	many	-	TRBJ2-1	13	CASSGGSYNEQFF	TGCGCCAGCAGCGGGGGCTCCTACAATGAGCAGTTCTTC
TRBV28	many	-	TRBJ1-4	14	CASSLTEANEKLFF	TGTGCCAGCAGCCTGACAGAGGCTAATGAAAAACTGTTTTTT
TRBV29-1	once	TRBD1	TRBJ2-1	13	CSSGQGMGYEQFF	TGCAGCTCGGGACAGGGTATGGGGTATGAGCAGTTCTTC
TRBV6-5	many	-	TRBJ2-1	14	CASSSTGSYNEQFF	TGTGCCAGCAGTTCGACAGGATCCTACAATGAGCAGTTCTTC
TRBV7-6	-	-	TRBJ2-3	16	CASSSIDTRSTDTQYF	TGTGCCAGCAGCTCGATTGACACGCGGAGCACAGATACGCAGTATTTT
TRBV2	many	TRBD1	TRBJ1-2	12	CARGQENYGYTF	TGTGCCCGAGGACAGGAAAACTATGGCTACACCTTC
TRBV29-1	few	-	TRBJ2-3	13	CSVELGVRHTQYF	TGCAGCGTTGAACTGGGGGTTCGACATACGCAGTATTTT
TRBV2	many	-	TRBJ2-3	12	CASRAGLSTQYF	TGTGCCAGCAGGGCTGGGTTATCAACGCAGTATTTT
TRBV7-2	many	-	TRBJ2-5	14	CASSLGLLSGTQYF	TGTGCCAGCAGCTTGGGCCTTCTCAGCGGGACCCAGTACTTC
TRBV20-1	few	-	TRBJ1-1	12	CSASAGVSEAFF	TGCAGTGCTAGCGCAGGTGTCTCTGAAGCTTTCTTT
TRBV6-1	many	TRBD2	TRBJ2-7	15	CASSEGRTSSYEQYF	TGTGCCAGCAGTGAAGGTCGGACTAGTTCCTACGAGCAGTACTTC
TRBV20-1	many	-	TRBJ2-3	15	CSAHPVGPSTDTQYF	TGCAGTGCTCACCCCGTGGGTCCTAGCACAGATACGCAGTATTTT
TRBV14	many	TRBD1	TRBJ2-1	16	CASSPGPGTGGNEQFF	TGTGCCAGCAGCCCCGGACCCGGGACAGGGGGAAATGAGCAGTTCTTC
TRBV28	many	-	TRBJ2-1	14	CASSLSSVYNEQFF	TGTGCCAGCAGTTTATCTTCAGTGTACAATGAGCAGTTCTTC
TRBV5-1	many	-	TRBJ2-1	14	CASSLEYSYNEQFF	TGCGCCAGCAGCTTGGAGTATTCCTATAATGAGCAGTTCTTC
TRBV11-2	many	-	TRBJ1-1	12	CASREMNTEAFF	TGTGCCAGCAGAGAAATGAACACTGAAGCTTTCTTT
TRBV6-6	few	TRBD1	TRBJ1-1	14	CASIRTGESAEAFF	TGTGCCAGCATTCGAACAGGGGAAAGCGCTGAAGCCTTCTTT
TRBV29-1	medium-sized	-	TRBJ2-1	11	CSVDRASEQFF	TGCAGCGTTGACAGGGCAAGTGAGCAGTTCTTC